This TCR beta chain was recorded in a study of cytomegalovirus exposure and HLA in healthy donors. In the study overall: Caucasian-associated ancestry cluster membership applied to about four fifths of approximately 400 genotyped donors. The study, taken as a whole, reports: Roughly even sequencing depth across donors was the assumption behind the presence/absence analyses. Data from an earlier analysis indicated that most TCR beta V segments were productive either about 90% or about 30% of the time.

V lost 1 base and J lost 5, with 15 bases in between. The CDR3 is 15 amino acids. Germline V CDR1 and CDR2: SGHVS, FQNEAQ. Regarding this clone: Its antigen is as yet unknown.

There were likely unrecorded immune exposures, though donors were nominally healthy when sampled. This PCR relied on a set of 60 Vbeta primers and 13 Jbeta primers. Profiling relied on immunoSEQ multiplex PCR, and the TCRdb table lists in-frame clones only, not all of them. The sample holds 200,000 or so clones; roughly 84% are singletons and the top ten take 0.25% to 0.3%. The chain joins TRBV7-8 to TRBJ2-7; D possibly corresponds to TRBD1 (6 bases). This clonotype was obtained from a boy aged 5-17 years in good health and CMV-seronegative. Material: PBMCs. The CDR3 loop reads CASSLGHRATHEQYF. DNA of the CDR3: TGTGCCAGCAGCTTAGGGCACAGGGCAACCCACGAGCAGTACTTC.